One sample yielded the 32 T cell receptor beta chains listed below, sequenced in a study of T cells in Graves' hyperthyroidism and ophthalmopathy. Amplification yielded TCR beta CDR3 regions, with RNA transcripts as the source. The TCR CDR3 first-round RT-PCR relied on the HTBI primer set. TCRdb processed the multiplex PCR reads anew with MiXCR; each CDR3 protein has one entry. The sample contains around 690,000 distinct CDR3 sequences, roughly 17% of which appear only once. The sequenced sample consisted of blood. These receptors all stem from a man in his fifties or sixties with Graves' hyperthyroidism.

The chain is built from TRBV20-1 and TRBJ2-6; D may be TRBD1 (6 bases). Germline values: CDR1 DFQATT, CDR2 SNEGSKA (reference sequence). The V and J ends lost 6 bases and 5 bases respectively, with 20 bases between them. CDR3 length: 16 residues. CDR3 DNA: TGCAGTGCGGGATTGACAGGCTCCCGTCGGGCCAACGTCCTGACTTTC. Its translation: CSAGLTGSRRANVLTF.

The chain employs TRBV13 and TRBJ1-3, with D unclear. Germline assignment: CDR1 PRHDT and CDR2 FYEKMQ (reference sequence). The CDR3 has 17 amino acids. The V and J ends lost 3 bases and 0 bases respectively, with 15 bases between them. DNA of the CDR3: TGTGCCAGCAGCTTTGTCATTGGTCCTCACTCTGGAAACACCATATATTTT. The encoded protein is CASSFVIGPHSGNTIYF.

This clonotype turned up a few times. The J gene is TRBJ1-1, the V gene TRBV30; possible D gene TRBD1, 5 bases. The CDR3 is 14 residues long. V was pared by 4 bases and J by 1 base, with 13 bases between. Germline-derived CDR1 and CDR2 are GTSNPN and SVGIG (reference sequence). The CDR3: CAWTEDSRNTEAFF. The CDR3, as DNA: TGTGCCTGGACGGAAGACAGTAGGAACACTGAAGCTTTCTTT.

The chain links TRBV20-1 to TRBJ1-2; D ambiguous. Germline loops: CDR1 DFQATT, CDR2 SNEGSKA (reference sequence). V lost 0 bases, J lost 4 bases, and 9 bases lay in between. The length of the CDR3 is 13 residues. The CDR3: CSARDPRSYGYTF. The DNA for the CDR3 is TGCAGTGCTAGAGATCCTAGAAGCTATGGCTACACCTTC.

The table lists this clonotype with many counts. The chain is built from TRBV28 and TRBJ1-5; 10 bases align to TRBD1. CDR1 is MDHEN and CDR2 is SYDVKM in the germline V gene. Trimming cost V 5 bases and J 0 bases; bases outside gene matches: 10. The CDR3 is 18 amino acids. The CDR3 coding sequence is TGTGCCAGCAGTCCCCTTGACAGGGGGCCTCCTAGCAATCAGCCCCAGCATTTT. It encodes CASSPLDRGPPSNQPQHF.

V usage is TRBV14 and J usage is TRBJ1-4; no definite D call. The CDR3 covers 15 residues. Trimming pared 0 bases from V and 3 bases from J, leaving 8 bases between. Germline values: CDR1 SGHDN, CDR2 FVKESK. The CDR3 is CASSQDRSPNEKLFF. In DNA, the CDR3 is TGTGCCAGCAGCCAAGATCGTAGTCCTAATGAAAAACTGTTTTTT.

V and J are TRBV6-2 or TRBV6-3 and TRBJ2-3; 13 bases are shared with TRBD2. V gave up 6 bases and J gave up 0 bases; unmatched junction bases: 9. Germline-derived CDR1 and CDR2 are MNHEY and SVGEGT. The CDR3 sequence is 18 residues long. The chain's CDR3 is CASRRRLAGGRSTDTQYF. The CDR3 coding sequence is TGTGCCAGCAGGCGAAGACTAGCGGGAGGCCGTAGCACAGATACGCAGTATTTT.

This clonotype appeared a few times. At one end the junction does not follow the germline gene, possibly because of a read error. The rearrangement links TRBV6-2 or TRBV6-3 to TRBJ1-1; 7 bases fit TRBD1. Per the germline V gene, CDR1 is MNHEY and CDR2 is SVGEGT. CDR3 length equals 18 residues. CDR3 amino acids: CASRSSTGRSGMNTKAFF. The CDR3 DNA reads as TGTGCCAGCAGATCTTCGACAGGGAGATCGGGGATGAACACTAAAGCTTTCTTT.

This clonotype has only a few counts. The CDR3 reads CSVEGVGGPTYEQYF. DNA of the CDR3: TGCAGCGTTGAAGGAGTCGGGGGTCCTACCTACGAGCAGTACTTC. The chain carries TRBV29-1 and TRBJ2-7; the D gene is possibly TRBD2 (6 bases). This CDR3 has 15 amino acids. The germline CDR1 and CDR2 sequences are SQVTM and ANQGSEA. Trimming shortened V by 1 base and J by 2 bases, and 15 bases separated the two germline ends.

This clonotype was found many times. The J gene is TRBJ1-1, the V gene TRBV19, with D perhaps matching TRBD1 (5 bases). Trimming pared 5 bases from V and 1 base from J, leaving 11 bases between. CDR1 LNHDA and CDR2 SQIVND come from the germline V gene (reference sequence). The CDR3 runs to 14 residues. The CDR3 coding sequence is TGTGCCAGTAGTTATCCTGGGACGAACACTGAAGCTTTCTTT. This gives the protein CASSYPGTNTEAFF.

The J gene is TRBJ2-5, the V gene TRBV6-2 or TRBV6-3; perhaps TRBD1 as D (6 bases). Germline V lookup: CDR1 MNHEY, CDR2 SVGEGT. V lost 3 bases to trimming and J lost 3 bases, with 8 bases between them. The CDR3 length is 13 residues. The DNA of the CDR3 is TGTGCCAGCAGTTATCGGACAGAAGAGACCCAGTACTTC. Amino acids: CASSYRTEETQYF.

Many counts were recorded for this clonotype. This chain joins TRBV7-9 and TRBJ2-3; the D gene is possibly TRBD2 (5 bases). Trimming removed 1 base from V and 0 bases from J, with 11 bases in between. Germline CDR1 is SEHNR and CDR2 is FQNEAQ (reference sequence). The CDR3 extends over 16 amino acids. The CDR3 DNA sequence: TGTGCCAGCAGCTTAGGTGGACTCGCTAGCACAGATACGCAGTATTTT. Translated, it gives CASSLGGLASTDTQYF.

Comment on this clonotype: This may stem from a read error, because a much larger clone lies one nucleotide away. This chain uses TRBV12-3 or TRBV12-4 with TRBJ2-5, with D perhaps TRBD1 or TRBD2 (5 bases each). There are 14 residues in the CDR3. The CDR3: CASSPGTRQETLYF. In nucleotides, the CDR3 is TGTGCCAGCAGCCCCGGGACCCGACAAGAGACCCTGTACTTC.

This clonotype was seen at least ten times. The chain joins TRBV12-3 or TRBV12-4 to TRBJ2-7, with 7 bases matching TRBD1. The CDR3 has 14 amino acids. After removal of 6 bases from V and 3 bases from J, the junction contained 8 bases not matched to a gene. The CDR3 region has the DNA TGTGCCAGCAGCCCGGACAGGCCGTACTACGAGCAGTACTTC. Amino acids: CASSPDRPYYEQYF.

This clonotype occurred many times. The rearrangement joins TRBV3-1 to TRBJ2-3, with 9 bases aligning to TRBD2. Trimming at V came to 0 bases and at J to 2 bases, leaving 3 bases not matched to a gene. Germline loops: CDR1 LGHDT, CDR2 YNNKEL (reference sequence). The CDR3 length is 16 residues. The CDR3: CASSQDRLAATDTQYF. Here the CDR3 DNA reads TGTGCCAGCAGCCAAGACCGACTAGCGGCCACAGATACGCAGTATTTT.

The chain has TRBV7-3 and TRBJ2-7; 7 nucleotides line up with TRBD1. Losses at the gene ends were 6 bases for V and 7 bases for J; bases not matched to a gene: 21. The germline V gene has CDR1 SGHTA and CDR2 FQGTGA. The length of the CDR3 is 17 residues. CDR3 nucleotide sequence: TGTGCCAGCAGTGGGGACCGTCCAACCGGGACAGAGGGAGAGCAGTACTTC. Amino acid sequence: CASSGDRPTGTEGEQYF.

This clonotype was seen at least ten times. The CDR3 nucleotides are TGTGCCAGCAGTGACAGGGGATCCACAGATACGCAGTATTTT. Amino acids: CASSDRGSTDTQYF. The chain uses TRBV28 and TRBJ2-3, with TRBD1 matching over 8 bases. The junction had 3 bases not matched to a gene; V was cut back by 5 bases and J by 2 bases. Looked up from germline, CDR1 is MDHEN and CDR2 is SYDVKM. The CDR3 spans 14 residues. The whole variable domain, remainder taken from reference TRBV28 and TRBJ2-3, is DVKVTQSSRYLVKRTGEKVFLECVQDMDHENMFWYRQDPGLGLRLIYFSYDVKMKEKGDIPEGYSVSREKKERFSLILESASTNQTSMYLCASSDRGSTDTQYFGPGTRLTVL.

This clonotype was recorded only once. CDR3 DNA: TGTGCCAGCAGCCGACCCCCGGGACAGGGAATTTTCTTT. Translation gives CASSRPPGQGIFF. The genes are TRBV6-1 and TRBJ1-1, with 9 bases that match TRBD1. With V trimmed by 6 bases and J by 13 bases, 12 bases remained unmatched. Looked up from germline, CDR1 is MNHNS and CDR2 is SASEGT. CDR3 length: 13 amino acids.

This clonotype was counted ten times or more. CDR3 sequence (DNA): TGTGCCAGCAGTCTACGGACGGGGCCGACTGAAGCTTTCTTT. This sequence encodes CASSLRTGPTEAFF. The V gene is TRBV6-2 or TRBV6-3, the J gene TRBJ1-1, with D possibly being TRBD1 (5 bases). The CDR3 is 14 residues long. The ends were cut back, 5 bases at V and 5 bases at J, with 15 bases in the middle. The germline V gene has CDR1 MNHEY and CDR2 SVGEGT.

This clonotype was seen many times. This chain connects TRBV3-1 to TRBJ1-5; D uncertain. The CDR3 is 15 amino acids. V lost 5 bases to trimming and J lost 2 bases, with 13 bases between them. The V gene's germline CDR1 is LGHDT and CDR2 YNNKEL (reference sequence). DNA of the CDR3: TGTGCCAGCAGCAGCTTTTCAAACGGCAATCAGCCCCAGCATTTT. Protein sequence: CASSSFSNGNQPQHF.

The genes are TRBV5-1 and TRBJ2-7; no definite D call. This CDR3 region has 16 residues. Germline CDR1 reads SGHRS; CDR2 reads YFSETQ. Trimming removed 9 bases at V and 8 bases at J, with 30 bases between. The CDR3 loop is CATSLGLNTYETQQYF. The CDR3 DNA reads as TGCGCCACCAGTCTTGGGTTAAACACCTACGAGACGCAGCAGTACTTC.

This rearrangement joins TRBV7-2 to TRBJ2-7; the D is unclear. The germline V and J ends were trimmed by 3 bases and 0 bases, with 9 bases remaining between them. Looked up from germline, CDR1 is SGHTA and CDR2 is FQGNSA. This CDR3 is 14 amino acids long. The CDR3 sequence is CASSFAGISYEQYF. DNA of the CDR3: TGTGCCAGCAGCTTCGCAGGAATCTCCTACGAGCAGTACTTC.

CDR3 DNA sequence: TGTGCCAGCAGTTTAAGAGGGGCGCTCGGTGAAGCTTTCTTT. Translation: CASSLRGALGEAFF. V is TRBV28 and J is TRBJ1-1; TRBD1 is a possible D gene (5 bases). The CDR3 sequence is 14 residues long. Trimming stripped 2 bases from V and 7 bases from J, with 14 bases between. CDR1 is MDHEN, CDR2 SYDVKM, per germline.

The V and J genes are TRBV9 and TRBJ1-2; 9 positions match TRBD1. The CDR3 extends over 18 amino acids. Germline assignment: CDR1 SGDLS and CDR2 YYNGEE. V was pared by 3 bases and J by 4 bases, with 16 bases of the junction left unmatched. The CDR3 region has the DNA TGTGCCAGCAGCGCAACAGGGGGCAATTCCTTACGACCCTATGGCTACACCTTC. Its translation is CASSATGGNSLRPYGYTF.

This clonotype was seen many times. V and J are TRBV7-2 and TRBJ1-5; D not certain. Germline V gene sequence: CDR1 SGHTA, CDR2 FQGNSA. The CDR3 consists of 15 residues. Trimming pared 1 base from V and 0 bases from J, leaving 7 bases between. The CDR3 loop reads CASSLDLYSNQPQHF. CDR3 coding DNA: TGTGCCAGCAGCTTAGACCTTTATAGCAATCAGCCCCAGCATTTT.

This clonotype was seen at least ten times. The rearrangement joins TRBV15 to TRBJ2-3; 7 bases map to TRBD2. Germline values: CDR1 LNHNV, CDR2 YYDKDF (reference sequence). This CDR3 spans 15 amino acids. V lost 1 base and J lost 1; bases outside the gene matches: 2. CDR3 nucleotide sequence: TGTGCCACCAGCAGAGTCCGGGAGGGCACAGATACGCAGTATTTT. Translation gives CATSRVREGTDTQYF.

The table lists this clonotype with many counts. This CDR3 reads CASRRGGNTDTQYF. CDR3 in DNA: TGTGCCAGCAGGAGGGGGGGGAACACAGATACGCAGTATTTT. The chain has TRBV7-2 and TRBJ2-3; D might be TRBD2 (7 bases). Germline values: CDR1 SGHTA, CDR2 FQGNSA. The CDR3 loop spans 14 amino acids. Trimming took off 6 bases at V and 2 bases at J, with 12 bases between the two ends.

A few counts support this clonotype. J is TRBJ2-2 and V is TRBV25-1; 14 bases are a match to TRBD2. The CDR3 has 19 residues. Germline CDR1 reads MGHDK; CDR2 reads SYGVNS. J was trimmed by 0 bases and V by 4 bases; bases with no gene match: 7. The CDR3 DNA reads as TGTGCCAGCAGTGCCTGGACTAGCGGGAGGACCTCGAACACCGGGGAGCTGTTTTTT. It encodes CASSAWTSGRTSNTGELFF.

This clonotype was seen ten or more times. The V call is TRBV5-1, the J call TRBJ1-1, with 7 bases identical to TRBD1. The CDR3 loop spans 16 amino acids. Trimming removed 4 bases from V and 0 bases from J; junction bases left unmatched: 9. Germline CDR1 SGHRS, CDR2 YFSETQ. CDR3 region: CASSTGTVGVNTEAFF. DNA of the CDR3: TGCGCCAGCAGCACAGGGACAGTTGGGGTGAACACTGAAGCTTTCTTT.

This chain links TRBV19 with TRBJ1-2; D gene ambiguous. This CDR3 is 12 amino acids long. With 6 bases removed from V and 3 bases from J, the gap between germline ends came to 8 bases. The germline V gene has CDR1 LNHDA and CDR2 SQIVND (reference sequence). The CDR3 DNA reads as TGTGCCAGTAGGGACGGGGACTATGGCTACACCTTC. Translating gives CASRDGDYGYTF.

This clonotype was observed many times. The V call is TRBV28, the J call TRBJ2-7; D remains ambiguous. The length of the CDR3 is 14 residues. From germline, CDR1 is MDHEN and CDR2 SYDVKM. The ends were cut back, 3 bases at V and 2 bases at J, with 11 bases in the middle. The DNA for the CDR3 is TGTGCCAGCAGTTTCGAGGACGGAGCCTACGAGCAGTACTTC. It encodes CASSFEDGAYEQYF.

Many counts were recorded for this clonotype. This chain connects TRBV29-1 to TRBJ2-7; 9 nucleotides match TRBD2. The CDR3 has 12 residues. Looked up from germline, CDR1 is SQVTM and CDR2 is ANQGSEA. V lost 8 bases to trimming and J lost 6 bases; unmatched junction nucleotides: 8. CDR3 coding DNA: TGCAGCCCAATAGCGGGAGTCGCCGAGCAGTACTTC. Translation: CSPIAGVAEQYF.